The 23 T cell receptor beta chains listed next were all sequenced from one sample in a study of blood T cell repertoires in COVID-19. The protocol was immunoSEQ multiplex PCR, while the TCRdb copy is restricted to in-frame clones and leaves out a portion. The top ten hold around 7.5% of the sample, which has 240,000 or so clones, 80% to 90% seen once. The sequenced sample was peripheral blood. The receptors here all came from a woman over 75 with COVID-19, enrolled during active disease.

CDR3: CASSSGDSGEKLFF. DNA for the CDR3: TGTGCCAGCAGCTCGGGGGACAGCGGTGAAAAACTGTTTTTT. The chain has TRBV7-9 and TRBJ1-4, with 7 nucleotides matching TRBD1. The length of the CDR3 is 14 residues. Germline V gene lookup returns CDR1 SEHNR and CDR2 FQNEAQ (reference sequence). J lost 7 bases, V lost 4 bases, and 6 bases had no gene match.

The gene calls are TRBV2 and TRBJ1-1; 7 nucleotides line up with TRBD1. V shed 7 bases and J 0 bases; nucleotides not matched to a gene: 5. Germline V lookup: CDR1 SNHLY, CDR2 FYNNEI. CDR3 length: 14 amino acids. The CDR3 is CASILTGMNTEAFF. The CDR3 nucleotides read TGTGCCAGCATCCTGACAGGGATGAACACTGAAGCTTTCTTT.

The rearrangement uses TRBV18 and TRBJ1-1; D is perhaps TRBD1 (6 bases). V was clipped by 3 bases and J by 1 base, with 12 bases between them. CDR1 and CDR2 from the germline V gene are KGHSH and LQKENI. The CDR3 runs 15 residues. DNA for the CDR3: TGTGCCAGCTCACCCACCCAGGACAGGAACACTGAAGCTTTCTTT. It yields the protein CASSPTQDRNTEAFF.

The chain employs TRBV4-1 and TRBJ2-7; tentative D call: TRBD1 (6 bases). Trimming pared 1 base from V and 3 bases from J, leaving 16 bases between. This CDR3 comprises 16 residues. Germline CDR1 is MGHRA and CDR2 is YSYEKL. In DNA, the CDR3 is TGCGCCAGCAGCCAAGGGACAGCTCAGACATACTACGAGCAGTACTTC. It codes for CASSQGTAQTYYEQYF.

The gene calls are TRBV3-1 (or the pseudogene TRBV3-2) and TRBJ1-2; TRBD1 agrees at 7 bases. CDR3 length equals 15 residues. Per the germline V gene, CDR1 is LGHDT and CDR2 is YNNKEL (reference sequence). The junction had 6 bases not matched to a gene; V was cut back by 2 bases and J by 3 bases. In DNA form, the CDR3 reads TGTGCCAGCAGCCAAACCTACAGGGGCGACTATGGCTACACCTTC. It yields the protein CASSQTYRGDYGYTF.

The chain links TRBV7-9 to TRBJ2-2; D possibly corresponds to TRBD1 (6 bases). The CDR3 loop spans 14 amino acids. Per the germline V gene, CDR1 is SEHNR and CDR2 is FQNEAQ (reference sequence). Trimming pared 7 bases from V and 4 bases from J, leaving 13 bases between. In nucleotides, the CDR3 is TGTGCCAGCACAGGACACAGGGTCACCGGGGAGCTGTTTTTT. Its protein product is CASTGHRVTGELFF. Based on the CDR3 plus reference TRBV7-9 and TRBJ2-2, the full variable domain is DTGVSQNPRHKITKRGQNVTFRCDPISEHNRLYWYRQTLGQGPEFLTYFQNEAQLEKSRLLSDRFSAERPKGSFSTLEIQRTEQGDSAMYLCASTGHRVTGELFFGEGSRLTVL.

The chain recombines TRBV12-5 with TRBJ2-5; 9 nucleotides line up with TRBD2. V gave up 6 bases and J gave up 4 bases; unmatched junction bases: 6. This CDR3 comprises 14 residues. In germline, CDR1 is LGHNT, CDR2 FRNRAP. CDR3 nucleotides: TGTGCTAGTGGGTCGGGACTAGCCCCAGAGACCCAGTACTTC. Translated, it gives CASGSGLAPETQYF.

A single count supports this clone. V gene TRBV6-6 combines with J gene TRBJ1-2, with 9 bases fitting TRBD1. Germline CDR1 and CDR2: MNHNY and SVGAGI (reference sequence). The V and J ends lost 5 bases and 7 bases, in that order; junction bases with no gene match: 5. This CDR3 comprises 13 residues. The CDR3 region has the DNA TGTGCCAGCAGTCGACAGGGGGTAGCTGGCTACACCTTC. It specifies CASSRQGVAGYTF.

The chain uses TRBV28 and TRBJ2-5; D is undetermined. The CDR3 has 15 residues. V lost 1 base, J lost 6 bases, and 15 bases lay in between. Germline V gives CDR1 MDHEN, CDR2 SYDVKM. For the CDR3, the DNA is TGTGCCAGCAGTTTATCCCTGCTGACATCTAAGACCCAGTACTTC. Residues: CASSLSLLTSKTQYF. The whole variable domain, filled in from reference TRBV28 and TRBJ2-5, reads DVKVTQSSRYLVKRTGEKVFLECVQDMDHENMFWYRQDPGLGLRLIYFSYDVKMKEKGDIPEGYSVSREKKERFSLILESASTNQTSMYLCASSLSLLTSKTQYFGPGTRLLVL.

This rearrangement joins TRBV20-1 to TRBJ1-3; no firm D call. This CDR3 is built from 11 residues. Per the germline V gene, CDR1 is DFQATT and CDR2 is SNEGSKA (reference sequence). The CDR3 sequence: CRAGGGNTIYF. Written as DNA, the CDR3 is TGCAGGGCCGGAGGTGGAAACACCATATATTTT.

This clone was counted a few times. The chain couples TRBV7-6 to TRBJ2-7; 7 bases are a match to TRBD2. The CDR3 loop spans 15 amino acids. The germline V gene encodes CDR1 SGHVS and CDR2 FNYEAQ. The trim removed 5 bases at V and 6 bases at J, leaving 13 bases unmatched. As DNA, the CDR3 is TGTGCCAGCAGCCCCGCGGGACTAAAGGTTCTCGAGCAGTACTTC. It yields the protein CASSPAGLKVLEQYF.

This clone was detected a few times. The V and J genes are TRBV7-2 and TRBJ2-5; D not resolved. This CDR3 contains 13 residues. Germline V CDR1 and CDR2: SGHTA, FQGNSA. Trimming removed 5 bases at V and 1 base at J, with 8 bases between. CDR3 loop: CASSVSLQETQYF. CDR3 sequence (DNA): TGTGCCAGCAGCGTTAGCCTCCAAGAGACCCAGTACTTC.

This chain uses TRBV18 with TRBJ2-5, with TRBD2 matching over 7 bases. Losses at the gene ends were 3 bases for V and 2 bases for J; bases not matched to a gene: 3. CDR3 length: 14 residues. CDR1 and CDR2 from the germline V gene are KGHSH and LQKENI. CDR3 coding DNA: TGTGCCAGCTCACCGTCGGGGGGTCAAGAGACCCAGTACTTC. Translated, it gives CASSPSGGQETQYF.

The chain couples TRBV27 to TRBJ2-3, with 9 nucleotides matching TRBD2. Germline V gene sequence: CDR1 MNHEY, CDR2 SMNVEV (reference sequence). The length of the CDR3 is 13 residues. V shed 9 bases, J shed 8 bases, and the junction held 9 bases outside the gene matches. In nucleotides, the CDR3 is TGTGCCAGTGGGCGGGAGGGCATCGGTACGCAGTATTTT. This sequence encodes CASGREGIGTQYF.

This chain uses TRBV30 with TRBJ1-1; a weak D match, TRBD1 (6 bases). The CDR3 consists of 12 residues. V was trimmed by 2 bases and J by 4 bases, leaving 8 bases between them. Germline CDR1 and CDR2: GTSNPN and SVGIG (reference sequence). The CDR3 DNA sequence: TGTGCCTGGAGTCTAGGGGGCACTGAAGCTTTCTTT. It yields the protein CAWSLGGTEAFF. Based on the CDR3 plus reference TRBV30 and TRBJ1-1, the full variable domain is SQTIHQWPATLVQPVGSPLSLECTVEGTSNPNLYWYRQAAGRGLQLLFYSVGIGQISSEVPQNLSASRPQDRQFILSSKKLLLSDSGFYLCAWSLGGTEAFFGQGTRLTVV.

The gene calls are TRBV2 and TRBJ1-5, with a tentative D call TRBD1 (6 bases). CDR3 length: 11 residues. Germline values: CDR1 SNHLY, CDR2 FYNNEI. V dropped 6 bases and J dropped 13 bases, with 13 bases sitting between them. As DNA, the CDR3 is TGTGCCAGCAGCCAAGACAGGCTACAGCATTTT. The encoded protein is CASSQDRLQHF. The complete variable domain, with remaining parts taken from reference TRBV2 and TRBJ1-5, reads EPEVTQTPSHQVTQMGQEVILRCVPISNHLYFYWYRQILGQKVEFLVSFYNNEISEKSEIFDDQFSVERPDGSNFTLKIRSTKLEDSAMYFCASSQDRLQHFGDGTRLSIL.

V is TRBV30 and J is TRBJ1-2; D is unresolved. Germline lookup yields CDR1 GTSNPN and CDR2 SVGIG (reference sequence). There are 14 residues in the CDR3. Trimming cost V 2 bases and J 5 bases, with 15 bases left between them. The CDR3 loop reads CAWSPAAAYYGYTF. DNA of the CDR3: TGTGCCTGGAGTCCCGCAGCGGCTTATTATGGCTACACCTTC.

This sequence joins TRBV28 and TRBJ1-5; unclear D gene. Trimming removed 8 bases from V and 6 bases from J, with 11 bases in between. The CDR3 has 12 residues. Germline CDR1 reads MDHEN; CDR2 reads SYDVKM. This CDR3 is CASGSPPQPQHF. The CDR3 bases are TGTGCCAGCGGCTCTCCCCCTCAGCCCCAGCATTTT.

The chain is built from TRBV12-5 and TRBJ1-5; TRBD1 aligns across 7 bases. The CDR3 has 15 residues. CDR1 and CDR2 from the germline V gene are LGHNT and FRNRAP. V was clipped by 7 bases and J by 5 bases; unmatched bases: 11. CDR3: CASAVGQVVDQPQHF. The CDR3 nucleotides read TGTGCTAGTGCCGTAGGACAGGTGGTAGATCAGCCCCAGCATTTT.

This chain connects TRBV10-3 to TRBJ2-2; 10 bases line up with TRBD2. V lost 6 bases, J lost 5 bases, and 6 bases stayed unmatched. This CDR3 is 15 amino acids long. CDR1 is ENHRY and CDR2 is SYGVKD in the germline V gene. DNA for the CDR3: TGTGCCATCAGCCCTCTGACTAGCGGGACCGGGGAGCTGTTTTTT. This sequence encodes CAISPLTSGTGELFF.

A single count supports this clone. The V call is TRBV7-2, the J call TRBJ1-1; 9 bases are a match to TRBD1. Germline V gene data show CDR1 as SGHTA and CDR2 as FQGNSA. The CDR3 spans 13 residues. V lost 5 bases and J lost 6; bases outside the gene matches: 4. The CDR3 nucleotides are TGTGCCAGCAGCCTGGACAGGGGATCTGAAGCTTTCTTT. Its translation: CASSLDRGSEAFF.

The chain has TRBV7-9 and TRBJ1-4; 7 nucleotides align to TRBD1. The CDR3 contains 14 residues. Germline loops: CDR1 SEHNR, CDR2 FQNEAQ (reference sequence). Trimming took 5 bases from V and 5 from J; bases not matched to a gene: 5. The CDR3 nucleotides are TGTGCCAGCAGCGAGACGACAGGGAATGAAAAACTGTTTTTT. Translating it yields CASSETTGNEKLFF. The full variable domain, in which reference TRBV7-9 and TRBJ1-4 provide the parts outside the CDR3, is DTGVSQNPRHKITKRGQNVTFRCDPISEHNRLYWYRQTLGQGPEFLTYFQNEAQLEKSRLLSDRFSAERPKGSFSTLEIQRTEQGDSAMYLCASSETTGNEKLFFGSGTQLSVL.

The chain has TRBV4-1 and TRBJ2-1, with 7 bases aligning to TRBD1. Losses at the gene ends were 8 bases for V and 9 bases for J; bases not matched to a gene: 13. Germline assignment: CDR1 MGHRA and CDR2 YSYEKL. This CDR3 contains 14 residues. Here the CDR3 reads CASRRTGQVGEQFF. The DNA for the CDR3 is TGCGCCAGCCGTCGAACAGGACAGGTAGGTGAGCAGTTCTTC.